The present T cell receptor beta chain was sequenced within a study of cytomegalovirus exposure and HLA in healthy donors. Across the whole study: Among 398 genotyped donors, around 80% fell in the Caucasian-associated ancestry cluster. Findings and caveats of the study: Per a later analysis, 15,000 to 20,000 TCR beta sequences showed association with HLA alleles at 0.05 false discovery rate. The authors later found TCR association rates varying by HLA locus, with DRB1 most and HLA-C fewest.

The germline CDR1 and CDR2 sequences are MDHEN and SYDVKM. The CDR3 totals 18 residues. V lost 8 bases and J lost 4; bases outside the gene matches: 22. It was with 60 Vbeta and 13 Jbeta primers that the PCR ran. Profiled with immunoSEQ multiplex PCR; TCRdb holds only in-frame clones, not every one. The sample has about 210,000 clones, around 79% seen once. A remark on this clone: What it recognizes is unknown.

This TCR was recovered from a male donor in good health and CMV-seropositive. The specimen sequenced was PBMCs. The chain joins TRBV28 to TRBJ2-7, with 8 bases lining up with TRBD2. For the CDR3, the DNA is TGTGCCAGCCACCCCCTAACAGGTAACTTAGCGGGGCAATACGAGCAGTACTTC. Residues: CASHPLTGNLAGQYEQYF.